This TCR beta chain appears in the sequencing data of a study of blood T cells in healthy people across ages. The CDR3 is 15 residues long. In germline, CDR1 is SGDLS, CDR2 YYNGEE. V was pared by 4 bases and J by 5 bases, with 8 bases of the junction left unmatched. The draw of peripheral blood yielded roughly 9.1 milliliters from each donor. This clonotype has only a few counts. Its antigen is unidentified. Findings and caveats of the study: The unsorted PBMCs prevented any conclusive comparison of naive versus antigen-experienced cells.

Together with a sample-barcoded 5' primer, a J-beta primer mix was included in a second PCR lasting roughly 6 to 12 cycles. TCRdb re-called the 5' RACE reads through MiXCR, storing one row per CDR3 protein. The top ten clones hold approximately 4% of a sample with roughly 1.5 million distinct CDR3 sequences, around 40% of them seen once. This chain joins TRBV9 and TRBJ2-1; 8 nucleotides agree with TRBD2. The sample was blood. The clonotype comes from a woman under 30 in good health. CDR3: CASSPAGGAHNEQFF. CDR3 sequence (DNA): TGTGCCAGCAGCCCCGCGGGGGGAGCGCACAATGAGCAGTTCTTC.